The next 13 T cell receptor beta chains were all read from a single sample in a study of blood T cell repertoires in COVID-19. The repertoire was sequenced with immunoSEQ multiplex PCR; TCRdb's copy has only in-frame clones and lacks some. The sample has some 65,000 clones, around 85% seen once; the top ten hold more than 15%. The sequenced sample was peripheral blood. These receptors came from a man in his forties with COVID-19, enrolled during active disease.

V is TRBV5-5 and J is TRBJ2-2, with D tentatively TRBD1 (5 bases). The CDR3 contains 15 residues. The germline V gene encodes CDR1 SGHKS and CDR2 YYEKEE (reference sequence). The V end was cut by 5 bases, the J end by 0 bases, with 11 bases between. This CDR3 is CASSPGHTNTGELFF. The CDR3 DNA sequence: TGTGCCAGCAGTCCCGGACATACGAACACCGGGGAGCTGTTTTTT.

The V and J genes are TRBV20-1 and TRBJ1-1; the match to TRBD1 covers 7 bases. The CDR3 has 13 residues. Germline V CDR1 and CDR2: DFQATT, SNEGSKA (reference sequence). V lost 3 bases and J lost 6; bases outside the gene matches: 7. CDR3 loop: CSASRGRESEAFF. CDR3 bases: TGCAGTGCTAGTAGGGGGCGCGAGTCTGAAGCTTTCTTT.

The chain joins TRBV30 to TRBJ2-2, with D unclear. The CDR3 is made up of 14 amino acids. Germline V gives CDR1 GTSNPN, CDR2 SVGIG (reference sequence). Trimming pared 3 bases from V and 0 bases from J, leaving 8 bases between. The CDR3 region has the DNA TGTGCCTGGAGAAACCGAGCGAACACCGGGGAGCTGTTTTTT. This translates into CAWRNRANTGELFF.

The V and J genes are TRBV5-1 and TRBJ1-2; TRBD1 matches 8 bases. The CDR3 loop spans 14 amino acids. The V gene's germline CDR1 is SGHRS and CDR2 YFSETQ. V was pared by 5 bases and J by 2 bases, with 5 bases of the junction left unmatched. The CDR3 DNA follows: TGCGCCAGCAGTGGGACAGGACGCAACTATGGCTACACCTTC. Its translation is CASSGTGRNYGYTF.

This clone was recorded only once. The CDR3 DNA reads TGTGCCATCCGAGACACCTATAATTCACCCCTCCACTTT. Protein product: CAIRDTYNSPLHF. The chain is built from TRBV10-3 and TRBJ1-6; the D is unclear. The CDR3 sequence is 13 residues long. Germline V gene sequence: CDR1 ENHRY, CDR2 SYGVKD. Trimming left V 8 bases short and J 2 bases short, with 7 bases between.

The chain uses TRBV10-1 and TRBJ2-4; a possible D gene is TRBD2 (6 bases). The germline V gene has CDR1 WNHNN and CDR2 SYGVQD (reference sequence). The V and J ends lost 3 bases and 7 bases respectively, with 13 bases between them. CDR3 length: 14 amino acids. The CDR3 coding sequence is TGCGCCAGCAGTGAAACAGTCCGGGGGAACATTCAGTACTTC. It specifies CASSETVRGNIQYF.

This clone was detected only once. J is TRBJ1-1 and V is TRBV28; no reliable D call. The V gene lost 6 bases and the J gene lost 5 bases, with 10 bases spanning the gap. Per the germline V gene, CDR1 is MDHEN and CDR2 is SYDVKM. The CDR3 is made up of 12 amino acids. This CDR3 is CASRGEETEAFF. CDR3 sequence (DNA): TGTGCCAGCAGGGGCGAAGAAACTGAAGCTTTCTTT.

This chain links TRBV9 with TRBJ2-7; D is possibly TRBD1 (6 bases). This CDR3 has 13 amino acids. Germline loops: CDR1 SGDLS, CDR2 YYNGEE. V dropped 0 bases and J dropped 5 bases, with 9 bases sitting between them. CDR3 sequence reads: CASSVGDTNEQYF. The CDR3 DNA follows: TGTGCCAGCAGCGTAGGGGACACCAACGAGCAGTACTTC. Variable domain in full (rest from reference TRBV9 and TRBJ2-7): DSGVTQTPKHLITATGQRVTLRCSPRSGDLSVYWYQQSLDQGLQFLIQYYNGEERAKGNILERFSAQQFPDLHSELNLSSLELGDSALYFCASSVGDTNEQYFGPGTRLTVT.

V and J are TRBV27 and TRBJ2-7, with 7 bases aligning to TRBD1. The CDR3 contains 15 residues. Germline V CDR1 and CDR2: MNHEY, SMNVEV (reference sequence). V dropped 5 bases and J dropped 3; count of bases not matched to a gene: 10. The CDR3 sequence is CASSLRRTGLYEQYF. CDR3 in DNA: TGTGCCAGCAGTCTCCGTCGGACAGGTCTCTACGAGCAGTACTTC.

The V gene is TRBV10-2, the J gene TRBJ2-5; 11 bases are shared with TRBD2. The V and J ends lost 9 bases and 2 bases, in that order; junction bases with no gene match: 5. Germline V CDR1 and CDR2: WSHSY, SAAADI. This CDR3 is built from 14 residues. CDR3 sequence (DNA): TGCGCCAGTTCTACTAGCGGGGGACAAGAGACCCAGTACTTC. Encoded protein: CASSTSGGQETQYF.

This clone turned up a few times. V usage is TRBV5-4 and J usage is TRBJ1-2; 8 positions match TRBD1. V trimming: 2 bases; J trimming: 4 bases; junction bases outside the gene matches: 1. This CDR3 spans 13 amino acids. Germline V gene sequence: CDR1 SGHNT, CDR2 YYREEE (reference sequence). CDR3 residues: CASSFGQGYGYTF. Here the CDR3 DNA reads TGTGCCAGCAGCTTTGGACAGGGCTATGGCTACACCTTC.

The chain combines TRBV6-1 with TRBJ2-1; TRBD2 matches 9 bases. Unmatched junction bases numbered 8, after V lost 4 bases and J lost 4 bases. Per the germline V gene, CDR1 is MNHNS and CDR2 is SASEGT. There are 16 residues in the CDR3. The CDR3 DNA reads TGTGCCAGCAGTGCCGGCGGGGGGGGCAAGTACAATGAGCAGTTCTTC. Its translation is CASSAGGGGKYNEQFF.

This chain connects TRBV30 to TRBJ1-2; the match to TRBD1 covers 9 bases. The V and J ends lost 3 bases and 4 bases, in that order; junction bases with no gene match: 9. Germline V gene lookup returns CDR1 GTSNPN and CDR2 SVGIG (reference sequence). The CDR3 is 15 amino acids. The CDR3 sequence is CAWSQTTGGAYGYTF. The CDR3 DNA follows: TGTGCCTGGAGCCAAACGACAGGGGGGGCCTATGGCTACACCTTC. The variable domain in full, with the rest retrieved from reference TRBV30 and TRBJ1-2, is SQTIHQWPATLVQPVGSPLSLECTVEGTSNPNLYWYRQAAGRGLQLLFYSVGIGQISSEVPQNLSASRPQDRQFILSSKKLLLSDSGFYLCAWSQTTGGAYGYTFGSGTRLTVV.